The present T cell receptor beta chain was sequenced within a study of CD8 T cells in ankylosing spondylitis. Findings and caveats of the study: There was reportedly significant enrichment of clones that were disease-linked in matched ankylosing spondylitis synovial fluid. The study identified a TCR beta motif of several highly homologous variants that appeared characteristic of ankylosing spondylitis blood.

This clonotype was picked up many times. What it recognizes is unknown. TCRdb re-called the 5' RACE reads through MiXCR, storing one row per CDR3 protein. The table records 500,000 to 650,000 distinct CDR3 sequences, roughly 5.3% of them present only once. Germline CDR1 reads LNHNV; CDR2 reads YYDKDF (reference sequence). The CDR3 runs 15 residues. Trimming removed 0 bases from V and 6 bases from J, with 15 bases in between. V gene TRBV15 combines with J gene TRBJ2-7; D gene uncertain. The clonotype originates from a male donor with ankylosing spondylitis. Input material: blood, either unsorted or a sorted T cell fraction (not recorded which). The CDR3: CATSRDLAVVREQYF. The CDR3 DNA reads as TGTGCCACCAGCAGAGATCTGGCGGTTGTCCGCGAGCAGTACTTC. Complete variable domain (other parts from reference TRBV15 and TRBJ2-7): DAMVIQNPRYQVTQFGKPVTLSCSQTLNHNVMYWYQQKSSQAPKLLFHYYDKDFNNEADTPDNFQSRRPNTSFCFLDIRSPGLGDTAMYLCATSRDLAVVREQYFGPGTRLTVT.